Included here is one TCR beta chain sequence, with context. The antigen is not known. 13 Jbeta primers and 60 Vbeta primers were used for the PCR. How the authors handled the data: The authors later counted tens of millions of unique TCR beta chains, roughly 10 million of them shared. Assay: immunoSEQ multiplex PCR; the TCRdb copy retains only in-frame clones and omits some. The V and J calls and the clone size are those of that table, but D and trimming were determined from the DNA. The sample records 35,000 to 45,000 clones, under 70% being singletons. In germline, CDR1 is SQVTM, CDR2 ANQGSEA. Trimming at V came to 8 bases and at J to 6 bases, leaving 8 bases not matched to a gene. CDR3 size: 12 residues. The sample belongs to a study of cytomegalovirus exposure and HLA in healthy donors. Study background: Ancestry clustering placed about 86% of roughly 410 genotyped donors in the Caucasian-associated cluster. General study points: Donors belonging to an Asian-associated ancestry cluster reportedly showed fewer N-insertions in productive TCRs than the roughly 670-donor mean, according to what a later analysis found.

Sequencing input: PBMCs. The TCR originated in a man in his 60s in good health and CMV-seropositive. The chain links TRBV29-1 to TRBJ2-3; 7 bases are shared with TRBD1. As DNA, the CDR3 is TGCAGCACAAATGCACAGGGGGATACGCAGTATTTT. Translation: CSTNAQGDTQYF.